This T cell receptor beta chain was sequenced for a study of T cell clusters in autoimmune cytopenias. TRB amplification used around 270 ng of peripheral blood genomic DNA. The CDR3 length is 12 residues. TRB was amplified by touch-down multiplex PCR, primer pools A and B combined. TCRdb re-called the multiplex PCR reads; one entry per CDR3 protein, DNA not given. The sample includes some 4,900 distinct CDR3 sequences. Another study also made use of these data, one on T cell repertoires in aging, cancer and after chemotherapy.

The V gene is TRBV12-3 or TRBV12-4, the J gene TRBJ1-2; TCRdb proposes TRBD1, but this gene call is untestable without DNA. The source is a human donor with chronic lymphocytic leukemia. The donor label of this sample is uncertain. Material: peripheral blood. The CDR3 sequence: CASRQGNYGYTF.